The clone carrying this TCR beta chain was observed a few times. The data are from a study of T cells in Graves' hyperthyroidism and ophthalmopathy. Trimming removed 3 bases from V and 0 bases from J, with 14 bases in between. The CDR3 consists of 17 residues. CDR1 and CDR2 from the germline V gene are LGHNA and YSLEER. Using RNA transcripts as the source, TCR beta CDR3 regions were amplified. HTBI primers were used for first-round RT-PCR of the TCR CDR3. MiXCR, applied by TCRdb to the multiplex PCR reads, yields one record per CDR3 protein. Among under 300,000 distinct CDR3 sequences listed, 13% were seen once.

This TCR derives from a young woman with Graves' hyperthyroidism that later progressed to Graves' ophthalmopathy. The V gene is TRBV4-3, the J gene TRBJ2-2, with D possibly being TRBD1 or TRBD2 (6 bases each). Source material: blood. The CDR3 loop is CASSQAGGGANTGELFF. CDR3 sequence (DNA): TGCGCCAGCAGCCAGGCCGGGGGCGGGGCGAACACCGGGGAGCTGTTTTTT.